These 5 T cell receptor beta chains were all obtained from the same sample, sequenced in a study of blood T cell repertoires in COVID-19. Assay: immunoSEQ multiplex PCR; the TCRdb copy retains only in-frame clones and omits some. The repertoire consists of roughly 350,000 clones, with roughly 90% occurring once and the leading ten covering around 20%. Sequenced sample: PBMCs or T cells enriched from blood (not recorded which). Every receptor here comes from a woman aged 25 to 39 who had recovered from COVID-19.

The V and J genes are TRBV5-1 and TRBJ2-5; D unclear. CDR1 is SGHRS and CDR2 is YFSETQ in the germline V gene. V was pared by 0 bases and J by 5 bases, with 11 bases between. This CDR3 has 14 residues. This chain's CDR3 is CASSLDNPSETQYF. In DNA form, the CDR3 reads TGCGCCAGCAGCTTGGACAACCCTTCGGAGACCCAGTACTTC.

The CDR3 nucleotides read TGTGCCAGCTCACGCAGGGGGGCCGGGGAGCTGTTTTTT. Residues: CASSRRGAGELFF. The rearrangement links TRBV18 to TRBJ2-2; possible D gene TRBD1, 7 bases. Germline V CDR1 and CDR2: KGHSH, LQKENI. V was trimmed by 4 bases and J by 6 bases, leaving 9 bases between them. CDR3 length: 13 residues.

The chain has TRBV11-3 and TRBJ2-7; perhaps TRBD2 as D (5 bases). CDR3 length equals 17 residues. Trimming stripped 0 bases from V and 2 bases from J, with 17 bases between. CDR1 is SGHNT and CDR2 is YENEEA in the germline V gene. For the CDR3, the DNA is TGTGCCAGCAGCTTAGATCGGCGTCGGGATCTAACCTACGAGCAGTACTTC. It yields the protein CASSLDRRRDLTYEQYF. The full variable domain, completed using reference TRBV11-3 and TRBJ2-7, is EAGVVQSPRYKIIEKKQPVAFWCNPISGHNTLYWYLQNLGQGPELLIRYENEEAVDDSQLPKDRFSAERLKGVDSTLKIQPAELGDSAVYLCASSLDRRRDLTYEQYFGPGTRLTVT.

The rearrangement links TRBV9 to TRBJ2-1; 8 nucleotides agree with TRBD2. The trim removed 0 bases at V and 4 bases at J, leaving 12 bases unmatched. CDR1 and CDR2 from the germline V gene are SGDLS and YYNGEE. The CDR3 extends over 18 amino acids. In DNA form, the CDR3 reads TGTGCCAGCAGCGTAGGCGGGGGGCGACTAGCGCTTTACAATGAGCAGTTCTTC. It yields the protein CASSVGGGRLALYNEQFF.

This sequence joins TRBV6-4 and TRBJ1-2; 9 bases are a match to TRBD1. This CDR3 region has 17 residues. J was trimmed by 5 bases and V by 7 bases; bases with no gene match: 17. Looked up from germline, CDR1 is MRHNA and CDR2 is SNTAGT. CDR3 protein: CASTRPPRDRELYGYTF. CDR3 sequence (DNA): TGTGCCAGCACCCGACCCCCCCGGGACAGGGAATTGTATGGCTACACCTTC.